This passage covers 2 T cell receptor beta chains from one sample sequenced in a study of T-cell reconstitution after alpha-beta-depleted transplantation in children (dated by TCRdb to the mid-2010s). Preparation of the library involved PCR. Sequencing was performed on an Illumina HiSeq 2500. TCR libraries were prepared with molecular barcoding, using unique molecular identifiers to normalize TCRbeta repertoire quantification. TCRdb itself trimmed the public reads at Q25 with fastp, ran MiXCR and retained productive beta chains. Entries that share a CDR3 protein sequence are merged under the most common genes and DNA. The sample data list some 490,000 distinct CDR3 sequences, and under 15% of these were observed just once. Of the sample, about 6% falls within the top ten clones. The specimen was PBMCs from the stem cell graft donor, collected from the stem cell graft. The source is a human donor who donated a stem cell graft to a child with combined immunodeficiency.

This clonotype was counted only a few times. V gene TRBV5-8 combines with J gene TRBJ2-3, with D possibly matching TRBD2 (6 bases). CDR3 size: 17 residues. Germline CDR1 is SGHTS and CDR2 is YDEGEE. Trimming stripped 0 bases from V and 0 bases from J, with 14 bases between. The DNA for the CDR3 is TGTGCCAGCAGCTTGGATAGCGGCTCGGGTAGCACAGATACGCAGTATTTT. The encoded protein is CASSLDSGSGSTDTQYF.

The rearrangement joins TRBV4-1 to TRBJ2-3; D is possibly TRBD1 (5 bases). V was clipped by 1 base and J by 3 bases, with 8 bases between them. The CDR3 consists of 14 residues. From germline, CDR1 is MGHRA and CDR2 YSYEKL. CDR3: CASSQGGDTDTQYF. The CDR3 DNA follows: TGCGCCAGCAGCCAAGGGGGCGATACAGATACGCAGTATTTT.